Below, one T cell receptor (beta chain) is given with its context. This sample was taken from a study of beta chain features in type 1 diabetes. The CDR3 is 16 amino acids. Germline loops: CDR1 SNHLY, CDR2 FYNNEI. J lost 6 bases, V lost 6 bases, and 11 bases had no gene match. Every isolated RNA sample was fully reverse transcribed, so sequencing captured expressed TCRB transcripts. Method: immunoSEQ multiplex PCR; TCRdb's copy keeps in-frame clones and lacks some. Of around 240,000 clones in the sample, 9.6% were seen once. This chain connects TRBV2 to TRBJ2-5; 12 bases are shared with TRBD2. This sequence originates from a woman aged 18-35 years in good health. Sequenced material: naive CD4+ T cells from blood. CDR3 sequence (DNA): TGTGCCAGCAGGGGTCTCACTAGCGGGGGGCGCAAGACCCAGTACTTC. Residues: CASRGLTSGGRKTQYF.